The subject of this entry is one TCR beta chain. Its antigen remains unidentified. Germline V CDR1 and CDR2: SNHLY, FYNNEI. Trimming shortened V by 7 bases and J by 4 bases, and 9 bases separated the two germline ends. The CDR3 is made up of 12 amino acids. This entry is derived from a study of T cell repertoires in cytomegalovirus infection. Study observations and caveats: Clonotype analysis showed dominance of the ex vivo response by HLA-C-restricted CMV-specific TCR beta clonotypes.

From the reads, TCRdb called clonotypes with MiXCR, one entry per CDR3 protein. This sample has about 260,000 distinct CDR3 sequences; roughly 9% occur once, and the top ten carry roughly 16%. Material: PBMCs. This TCR came from a human donor in good health (CMV status not recorded). Some clones in this sample may be carry-over from other donors' samples. This chain joins TRBV2 and TRBJ2-3; D unresolved. The CDR3 nucleotides are TGTGCCAGCAATCTGCAAGCAGATACGCAGTATTTT. Translation: CASNLQADTQYF.